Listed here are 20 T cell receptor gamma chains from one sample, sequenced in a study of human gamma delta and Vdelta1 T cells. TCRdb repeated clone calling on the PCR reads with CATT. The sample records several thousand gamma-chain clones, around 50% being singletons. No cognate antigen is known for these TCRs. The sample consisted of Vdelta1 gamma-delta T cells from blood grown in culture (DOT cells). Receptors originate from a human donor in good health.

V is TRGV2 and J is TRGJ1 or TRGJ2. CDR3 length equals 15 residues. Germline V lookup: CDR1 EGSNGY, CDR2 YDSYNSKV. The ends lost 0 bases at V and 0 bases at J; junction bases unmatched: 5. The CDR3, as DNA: TGTGCCACCTGGGACGGGGCCGAGAATTATTATAAGAAACTCTTT. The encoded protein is CATWDGAENYYKKLF.

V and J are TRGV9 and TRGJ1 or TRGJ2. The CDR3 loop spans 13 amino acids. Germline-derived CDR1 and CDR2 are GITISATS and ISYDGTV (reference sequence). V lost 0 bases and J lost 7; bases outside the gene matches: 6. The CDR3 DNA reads TGTGCCTTGTGGGAGGTGCCGAGGTATAAGAAACTCTTT. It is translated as CALWEVPRYKKLF.

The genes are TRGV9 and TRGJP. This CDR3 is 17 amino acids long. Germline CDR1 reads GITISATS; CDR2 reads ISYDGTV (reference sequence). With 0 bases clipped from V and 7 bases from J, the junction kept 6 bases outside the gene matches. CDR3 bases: TGTGCCTTGTGGGAGGTGCTTCGGGAGTTGGGCAAAAAAATCAAGGTATTT. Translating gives CALWEVLRELGKKIKVF.

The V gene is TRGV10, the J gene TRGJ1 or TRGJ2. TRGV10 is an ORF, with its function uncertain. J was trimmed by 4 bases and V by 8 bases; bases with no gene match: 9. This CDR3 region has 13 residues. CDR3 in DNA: TGTGCTGCGTGGGATCCCCCATATTATAAGAAACTCTTT. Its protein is CAAWDPPYYKKLF.

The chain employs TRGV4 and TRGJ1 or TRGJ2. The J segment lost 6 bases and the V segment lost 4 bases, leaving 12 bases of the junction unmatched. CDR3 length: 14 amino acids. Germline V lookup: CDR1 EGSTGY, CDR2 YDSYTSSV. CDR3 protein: CATWELRGGYKKLF. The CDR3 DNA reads TGTGCCACCTGGGAGCTGCGTGGGGGTTATAAGAAACTCTTT.

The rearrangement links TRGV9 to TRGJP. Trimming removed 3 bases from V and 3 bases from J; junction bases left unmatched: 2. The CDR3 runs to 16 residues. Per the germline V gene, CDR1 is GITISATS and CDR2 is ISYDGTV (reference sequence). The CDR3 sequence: CALWESQELGKKIKVF. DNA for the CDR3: TGTGCCTTGTGGGAGTCGCAAGAGTTGGGCAAAAAAATCAAGGTATTT.

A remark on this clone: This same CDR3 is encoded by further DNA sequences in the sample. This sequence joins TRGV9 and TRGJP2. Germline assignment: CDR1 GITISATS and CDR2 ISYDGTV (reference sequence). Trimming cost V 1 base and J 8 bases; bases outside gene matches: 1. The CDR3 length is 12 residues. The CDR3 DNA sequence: TGTGCCTTGTGGGAGGTAGATTGGATCAAGACGTTT. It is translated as CALWEVDWIKTF.

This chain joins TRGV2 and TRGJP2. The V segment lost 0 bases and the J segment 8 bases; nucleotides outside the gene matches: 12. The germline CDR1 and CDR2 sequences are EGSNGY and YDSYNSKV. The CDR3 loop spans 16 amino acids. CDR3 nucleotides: TGTGCCACCTGGGACGGGCCATGCCTAGACGATTGGATCAAGACGTTT. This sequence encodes CATWDGPCLDDWIKTF.

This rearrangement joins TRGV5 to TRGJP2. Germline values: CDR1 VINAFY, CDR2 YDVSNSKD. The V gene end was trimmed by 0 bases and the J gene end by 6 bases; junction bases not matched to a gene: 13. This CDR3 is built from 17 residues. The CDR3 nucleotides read TGTGCCACCTGGGACAGGCCGCCCCCGGGGGGTGATTGGATCAAGACGTTT. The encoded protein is CATWDRPPPGGDWIKTF.

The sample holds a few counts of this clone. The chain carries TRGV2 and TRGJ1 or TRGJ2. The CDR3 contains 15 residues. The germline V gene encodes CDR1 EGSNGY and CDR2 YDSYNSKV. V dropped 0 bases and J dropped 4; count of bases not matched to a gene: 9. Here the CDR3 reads CATWDGLGVYYKKLF. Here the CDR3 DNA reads TGTGCCACCTGGGACGGGCTAGGAGTCTATTATAAGAAACTCTTT.

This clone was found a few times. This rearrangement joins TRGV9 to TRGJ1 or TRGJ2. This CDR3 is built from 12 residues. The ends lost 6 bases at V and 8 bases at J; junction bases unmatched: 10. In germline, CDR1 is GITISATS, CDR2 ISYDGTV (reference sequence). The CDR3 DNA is TGTGCCTTGTGGCTTTTAAGACATAAGAAACTCTTT. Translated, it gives CALWLLRHKKLF.

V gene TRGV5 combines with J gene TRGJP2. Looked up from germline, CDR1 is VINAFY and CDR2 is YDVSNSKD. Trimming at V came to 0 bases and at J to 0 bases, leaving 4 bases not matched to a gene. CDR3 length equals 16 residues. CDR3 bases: TGTGCCACCTGGGACAGGCCCGATAGTAGTGATTGGATCAAGACGTTT. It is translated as CATWDRPDSSDWIKTF.

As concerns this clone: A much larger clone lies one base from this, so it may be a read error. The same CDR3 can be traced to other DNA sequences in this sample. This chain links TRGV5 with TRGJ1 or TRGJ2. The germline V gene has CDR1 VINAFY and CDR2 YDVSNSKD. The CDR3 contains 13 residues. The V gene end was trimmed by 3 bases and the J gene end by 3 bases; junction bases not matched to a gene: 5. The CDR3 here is CATWDGAYYKKLF. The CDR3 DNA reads TGTGCCACCTGGGACGGGGCTTATTATAAGAAACTCTTT.

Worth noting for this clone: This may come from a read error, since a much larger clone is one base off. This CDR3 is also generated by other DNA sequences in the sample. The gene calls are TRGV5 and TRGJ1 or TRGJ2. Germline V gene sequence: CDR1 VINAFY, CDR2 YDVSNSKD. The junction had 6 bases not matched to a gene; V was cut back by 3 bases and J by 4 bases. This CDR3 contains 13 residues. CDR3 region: CATWDGAYYKKLF. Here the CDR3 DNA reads TGTGCCACCTGGGACGGGGCCTATTATAAGAAACTCTTT.

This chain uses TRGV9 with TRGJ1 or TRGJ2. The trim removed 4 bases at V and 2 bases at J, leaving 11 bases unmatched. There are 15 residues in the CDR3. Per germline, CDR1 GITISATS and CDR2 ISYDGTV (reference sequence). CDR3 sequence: CALWETSSDYYKKLF. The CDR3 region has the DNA TGTGCCTTGTGGGAAACCTCCTCGGATTATTATAAGAAACTCTTT.

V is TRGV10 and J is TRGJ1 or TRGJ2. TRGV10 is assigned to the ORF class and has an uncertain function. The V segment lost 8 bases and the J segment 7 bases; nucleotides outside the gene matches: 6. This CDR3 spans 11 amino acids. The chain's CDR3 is CAAWVQYKKLF. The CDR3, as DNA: TGTGCTGCGTGGGTTCAGTATAAGAAACTCTTT.

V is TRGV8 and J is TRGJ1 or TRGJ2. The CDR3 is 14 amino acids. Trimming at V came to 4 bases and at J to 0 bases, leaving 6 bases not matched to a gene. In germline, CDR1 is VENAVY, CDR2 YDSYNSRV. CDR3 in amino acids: CATWDLKNYYKKLF. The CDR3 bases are TGTGCCACCTGGGACCTCAAGAATTATTATAAGAAACTCTTT.

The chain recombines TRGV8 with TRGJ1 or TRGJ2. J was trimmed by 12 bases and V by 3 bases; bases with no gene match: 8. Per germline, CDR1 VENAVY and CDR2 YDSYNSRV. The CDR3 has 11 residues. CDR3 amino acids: CATWDGCGKLF. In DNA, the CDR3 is TGTGCCACCTGGGATGGATGTGGGAAACTCTTT.

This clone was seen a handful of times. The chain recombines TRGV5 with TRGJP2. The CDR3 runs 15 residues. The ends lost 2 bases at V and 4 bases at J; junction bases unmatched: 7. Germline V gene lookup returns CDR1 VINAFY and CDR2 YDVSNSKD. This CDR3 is CATWDKEPSDWIKTF. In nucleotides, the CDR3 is TGTGCCACCTGGGACAAAGAACCTAGTGATTGGATCAAGACGTTT.

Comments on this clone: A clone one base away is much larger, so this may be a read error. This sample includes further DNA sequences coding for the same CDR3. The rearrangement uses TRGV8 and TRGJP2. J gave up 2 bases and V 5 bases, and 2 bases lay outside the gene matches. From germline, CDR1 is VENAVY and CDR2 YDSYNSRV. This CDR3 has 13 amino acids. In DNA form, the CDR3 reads TGTGCCACCTGGGTCAGTAGTGATTGGATCAAGACGTTT. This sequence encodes CATWVSSDWIKTF.